The 25 T cell receptor beta chains given below trace back to one sample, sequenced in a study of response to subunit inactivated influenza vaccine. TCRdb itself ran the RT-PCR reads through MiXCR, one entry per CDR3 protein. This table holds 250,000 to 350,000 distinct CDR3 sequences, approximately 23% found once. Source: PBMCs from blood, taken about 19 months after vaccination. The receptors were gathered from a man between 50 and 69 years old who received an inactivated influenza vaccine.

This sequence joins TRBV6-5 and TRBJ2-6; TRBD1 is a possible D gene (5 bases). The CDR3 has 18 residues. Trimming stripped 2 bases from V and 0 bases from J, with 14 bases between. Germline lookup yields CDR1 MNHEY and CDR2 SVGAGI. The CDR3 is CASSYDGAKSSGANVLTF. CDR3 bases: TGTGCCAGCAGTTACGATGGGGCTAAGAGCTCTGGGGCCAACGTCCTGACTTTC.

This clonotype was counted at least ten times. The chain uses TRBV20-1 and TRBJ1-6; tentative D call: TRBD1 (5 bases). This CDR3 has 13 amino acids. V lost 3 bases to trimming and J lost 10 bases, with 13 bases between them. In germline, CDR1 is DFQATT, CDR2 SNEGSKA (reference sequence). The CDR3 region has the DNA TGCAGTGCTAGTGGGGGTATCGAATCACCCCTCCACTTT. As protein: CSASGGIESPLHF.

In this sample, this clonotype turned up many times. The chain combines TRBV11-1 with TRBJ1-4, with D possibly TRBD1 on 6 matching bases. This CDR3 is built from 16 residues. Germline V gene lookup returns CDR1 SGHAT and CDR2 FQDESV (reference sequence). V was cut by 3 bases and J by 7 bases, with 18 bases left in between. CDR3 sequence reads: CASSFATGRGTEKLFF. The CDR3 DNA reads TGTGCCAGCAGCTTCGCCACAGGGCGCGGAACTGAAAAACTGTTTTTT. The variable domain in full, with the rest retrieved from reference TRBV11-1 and TRBJ1-4, is EAEVAQSPRYKITEKSQAVAFWCDPISGHATLYWYRQILGQGPELLVQFQDESVVDDSQLPKDRFSAERLKGVDSTLKIQPAELGDSAMYLCASSFATGRGTEKLFFGSGTQLSVL.

This clonotype was recorded a few times. CDR3 sequence (DNA): TGCAGTGCTAGTTTCGGTTCCAATCAGCCCCAGCATTTT. Protein: CSASFGSNQPQHF. The chain combines TRBV20-1 with TRBJ1-5; D is undetermined. In germline, CDR1 is DFQATT, CDR2 SNEGSKA (reference sequence). The CDR3 loop spans 13 amino acids. V lost 3 bases and J lost 3, with 9 bases in between.

The V call is TRBV7-6, the J call TRBJ2-6; TRBD1 matches 7 bases. V shed 2 bases, J shed 1 base, and the junction held 5 bases outside the gene matches. The CDR3 totals 17 residues. From germline, CDR1 is SGHVS and CDR2 FNYEAQ. DNA of the CDR3: TGTGCCAGCAGCTTACCCTGGACAGGATCTGGGGCCAACGTCCTGACTTTC. It translates to CASSLPWTGSGANVLTF.

There are a few counts of this clonotype. The chain uses TRBV20-1 and TRBJ1-4, with no clear D. The CDR3 sequence is 15 residues long. V was clipped by 0 bases and J by 7 bases, with 15 bases between them. Germline CDR1 is DFQATT and CDR2 is SNEGSKA (reference sequence). The CDR3 sequence is CSARDRKGGREKLFF. The CDR3 bases are TGCAGTGCTAGAGATAGAAAGGGTGGGCGTGAAAAACTGTTTTTT.

This clonotype was counted only a few times. The chain carries TRBV5-6 and TRBJ1-2, with D maybe TRBD1 (6 bases). With 3 bases removed from V and 8 bases from J, the gap between germline ends came to 17 bases. Germline V gene sequence: CDR1 SGHDT, CDR2 YYEEEE. CDR3 size: 14 residues. CDR3 bases: TGTGCCAGCAGCTCCCTCCTGGGGGCGGGAGGCTACACCTTC. This encodes CASSSLLGAGGYTF.

This clonotype turned up a few times. The DNA of the CDR3 is TGCGCCAGCAGCTTGGAGGTGGGGGCAGGGAGAAACTATGGCTACACCTTC. As protein: CASSLEVGAGRNYGYTF. The V call is TRBV5-1, the J call TRBJ1-2, with a weak D call TRBD1 (6 bases). The CDR3 totals 17 residues. Trimming shortened V by 0 bases and J by 2 bases, and 17 bases separated the two germline ends. Looked up from germline, CDR1 is SGHRS and CDR2 is YFSETQ.

This clonotype was observed a few times. The chain couples TRBV12-3 or TRBV12-4 to TRBJ1-5; D gene ambiguous. Deletions cut 1 base from V and 6 bases from J, with 7 bases between. The CDR3 extends over 13 amino acids. The CDR3 spells CASSLGGSQPQHF. The CDR3 region has the DNA TGTGCCAGCAGTTTAGGGGGATCTCAGCCCCAGCATTTT.

The chain joins TRBV4-3 to TRBJ2-1, with D perhaps assigned TRBD1 or TRBD2 (5 bases each). Per germline, CDR1 LGHNA and CDR2 YSLEER. This CDR3 comprises 15 residues. Trimming stripped 2 bases from V and 8 bases from J, with 16 bases between. CDR3 in DNA: TGCGCCAGCAGCCAACCCGGGACCCCTTTGGATGAGCAGTTCTTC. This translates into CASSQPGTPLDEQFF.

The chain combines TRBV5-1 with TRBJ1-2; tentative D call: TRBD1 (5 bases). Deletions cut 0 bases from V and 3 bases from J, with 12 bases between. The germline gives CDR1 SGHRS, CDR2 YFSETQ. There are 15 residues in the CDR3. DNA of the CDR3: TGCGCCAGCAGCTTGGCCGGGGGGACCCACTATGGCTACACCTTC. Translating gives CASSLAGGTHYGYTF.

This clonotype was detected only a few times. The rearrangement joins TRBV5-1 to TRBJ1-4, with no clear D. Trimming shortened V by 0 bases and J by 0 bases, and 9 bases separated the two germline ends. Germline V gene lookup returns CDR1 SGHRS and CDR2 YFSETQ. There are 16 residues in the CDR3. In DNA, the CDR3 is TGCGCCAGCAGCTTGGGAACGTCTCCAACTAATGAAAAACTGTTTTTT. Its protein product is CASSLGTSPTNEKLFF.

This sequence joins TRBV20-1 and TRBJ2-1; 12 bases are a match to TRBD2. CDR3 length equals 15 residues. V dropped 5 bases and J dropped 10; count of bases not matched to a gene: 12. Germline CDR1 DFQATT, CDR2 SNEGSKA (reference sequence). The CDR3 coding sequence is TGCAGTGCTCCCCGACTAGCGGGAGCGCCGAGGGAGCAGTTCTTC. It is translated as CSAPRLAGAPREQFF.

V gene TRBV2 combines with J gene TRBJ1-5, with 8 bases aligning to TRBD1. The trim removed 6 bases at V and 7 bases at J, leaving 5 bases unmatched. CDR3 size: 13 residues. The germline V gene has CDR1 SNHLY and CDR2 FYNNEI. CDR3 DNA sequence: TGTGCCAGCAGGGGTGACAGGGGACAGCCCCAGCATTTT. Translation gives CASRGDRGQPQHF.

This clonotype was found many times. The V call is TRBV4-3, the J call TRBJ2-2; D possibly corresponds to TRBD2 (6 bases). The CDR3 is 17 amino acids. V lost 0 bases to trimming and J lost 1 base, with 12 bases between them. From germline, CDR1 is LGHNA and CDR2 YSLEER. Written as DNA, the CDR3 is TGCGCCAGCAGCCAAGATAGGGCGGGGTTGAACACCGGGGAGCTGTTTTTT. It translates to CASSQDRAGLNTGELFF.

This clonotype was counted many times. The CDR3 spells CSVSYSGNTIYF. Written as DNA, the CDR3 is TGCAGTGTGTCCTACTCTGGAAACACCATATATTTT. The rearrangement links TRBV20-1 to TRBJ1-3, with D hard to call. CDR1 and CDR2 (germline): DFQATT, SNEGSKA (reference sequence). This CDR3 has 12 residues. V lost 7 bases, J lost 0 bases, and 7 bases lay in between.

The chain is built from TRBV6-1 and TRBJ1-5, with D uncertain. Deletions cut 0 bases from V and 1 base from J, with 10 bases between. Per germline, CDR1 MNHNS and CDR2 SASEGT. This CDR3 region has 16 residues. The chain's CDR3 is CASSEAVGLSNQPQHF. DNA of the CDR3: TGTGCCAGCAGTGAAGCGGTAGGGCTGAGCAATCAGCCCCAGCATTTT.

CDR3 amino acids: CASSLTSGTVYEQYF. CDR3 in DNA: TGTGCCAGCAGCTTGACTAGCGGGACAGTCTACGAGCAGTACTTC. The rearrangement links TRBV7-3 to TRBJ2-7, with 11 bases identical to TRBD2. This CDR3 region has 15 residues. Trimming removed 3 bases from V and 3 bases from J; junction bases left unmatched: 4. Per the germline V gene, CDR1 is SGHTA and CDR2 is FQGTGA.

The table lists this clonotype with many counts. V usage is TRBV6-6 and J usage is TRBJ1-5; a weak D match, TRBD1 (5 bases). The CDR3 extends over 13 amino acids. CDR1 and CDR2 (germline): MNHNY, SVGAGI (reference sequence). V lost 7 bases and J 2 bases, leaving 9 bases between the germline ends. The CDR3 coding sequence is TGTGCCAGCACCAGGGACGGCAATCAGCCCCAGCATTTT. Protein product: CASTRDGNQPQHF.

This clonotype was recorded a few times. The chain has TRBV4-2 and TRBJ1-2, with D possibly TRBD1 on 6 matching bases. Trimming left V 0 bases short and J 5 bases short, with 13 bases between. The CDR3 contains 15 residues. Germline V gene data show CDR1 as LGHNA and CDR2 as YNFKEQ. CDR3 region: CASSQDLTGGYGYTF. DNA of the CDR3: TGTGCCAGCAGCCAAGATCTGACAGGTGGTTATGGCTACACCTTC.

This clonotype was counted between two and nine times. The chain combines TRBV12-3 or TRBV12-4 with TRBJ2-2, with a weak D call TRBD2 (6 bases). CDR3 length equals 14 residues. Trimming left V 6 bases short and J 5 bases short, with 13 bases between. The CDR3 region has the DNA TGTGCCAGCAGCCTCGGGGGTCGGACCGGGGAGCTGTTTTTT. Translation: CASSLGGRTGELFF.

Regarding this clonotype: One end of the junction does not line up with germline, which may come from a read error. The chain combines TRBV20-1 with TRBJ1-3; 8 nucleotides agree with TRBD1. Germline V CDR1 and CDR2: DFQATT, SNEGSKA (reference sequence). The CDR3 loop spans 11 amino acids. The CDR3 DNA reads as TGCAGTGCTAGTATAAGGGCGGGACAGGTTTTT. As protein: CSASIRAGQVF.

This clonotype was picked up a small number of times. The chain has TRBV20-1 and TRBJ1-2; 8 bases match TRBD1. Germline CDR1 DFQATT, CDR2 SNEGSKA (reference sequence). There are 15 residues in the CDR3. The J segment lost 5 bases and the V segment lost 6 bases, leaving 14 bases of the junction unmatched. CDR3 in DNA: TGCAGTGCCAGTCCCGGGACAGGTTCTCGGTATGGCTACACCTTC. Amino acid sequence: CSASPGTGSRYGYTF.

The chain carries TRBV5-5 and TRBJ1-1, with D uncertain. Germline CDR1 is SGHKS and CDR2 is YYEKEE (reference sequence). With 2 bases removed from V and 6 bases from J, the gap between germline ends came to 8 bases. The CDR3 spans 12 residues. In DNA form, the CDR3 reads TGTGCCAGCAGCTTCAGAGGCGCTGAAGCTTTCTTT. Residues: CASSFRGAEAFF.

This chain connects TRBV11-1 to TRBJ2-7, with 12 bases that match TRBD2. This CDR3 has 15 residues. Germline CDR1 reads SGHAT; CDR2 reads FQDESV (reference sequence). After removal of 2 bases from V and 6 bases from J, the junction contained 5 bases not matched to a gene. The CDR3 sequence: CASSLSSGRAREQYF. In DNA form, the CDR3 reads TGTGCCAGCAGCTTATCTAGCGGGAGGGCCCGCGAGCAGTACTTC.